Given below is one T cell receptor beta chain in context. Its antigen is not identified. This specimen comes from a study of cytomegalovirus exposure and HLA in healthy donors. General study results and limits: Most TCR sequences showed up rarely, but some public TCRs showed up in many donors. Certain sequence variants were highly shared and formed a cluster, and this cluster was likely a sequencing artifact. In a later analysis, common viral pathogens appeared linked to several of the most significant clusters.

Everyone who donated was a healthy bone marrow donor. The study ran its PCR with 60 Vbeta and 13 Jbeta primers. Some clones are missing from TCRdb's copy, which holds only in-frame ones; the method was immunoSEQ multiplex PCR. This sample has 93,000 or so clones; approximately 84% occur once, and the top ten carry roughly 5.5%. The CDR3 is 14 amino acids. V was trimmed by 4 bases and J by 2 bases, leaving 10 bases between them. The germline gives CDR1 MNHNY, CDR2 SVGAGI (reference sequence). The sequence came from a woman aged 18 to 35 in good health and CMV-seropositive. Sequenced sample: PBMCs. The genes are TRBV6-6 and TRBJ2-3, with a weak D call TRBD1 (5 bases). The CDR3 spells CASSLTVDTDTQYF. Here the CDR3 DNA reads TGTGCCAGCAGTTTGACAGTTGACACAGATACGCAGTATTTT.